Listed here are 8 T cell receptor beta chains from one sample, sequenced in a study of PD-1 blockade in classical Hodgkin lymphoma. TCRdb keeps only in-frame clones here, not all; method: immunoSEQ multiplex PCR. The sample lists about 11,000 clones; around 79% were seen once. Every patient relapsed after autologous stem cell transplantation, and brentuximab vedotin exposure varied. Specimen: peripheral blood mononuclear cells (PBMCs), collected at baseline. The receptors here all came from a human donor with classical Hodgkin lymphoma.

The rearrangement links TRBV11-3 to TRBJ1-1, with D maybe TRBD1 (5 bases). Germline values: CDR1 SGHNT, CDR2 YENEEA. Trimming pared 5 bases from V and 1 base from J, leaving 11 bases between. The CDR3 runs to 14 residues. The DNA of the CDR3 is TGTGCCAGCAGCGGGGGAGGGTCGAACACTGAAGCTTTCTTT. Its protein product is CASSGGGSNTEAFF.

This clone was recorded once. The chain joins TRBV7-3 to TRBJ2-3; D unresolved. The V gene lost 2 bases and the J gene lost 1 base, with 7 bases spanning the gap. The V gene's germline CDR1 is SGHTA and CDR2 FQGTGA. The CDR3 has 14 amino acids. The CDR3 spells CASSLYQGTDTQYF. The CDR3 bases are TGTGCCAGCAGCTTATACCAGGGCACAGATACGCAGTATTTT.

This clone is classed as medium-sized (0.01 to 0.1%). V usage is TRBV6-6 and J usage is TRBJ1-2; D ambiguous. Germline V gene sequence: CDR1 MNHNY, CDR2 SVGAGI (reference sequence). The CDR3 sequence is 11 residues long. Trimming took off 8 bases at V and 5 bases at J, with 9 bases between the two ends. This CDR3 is CASGTIYGYTF. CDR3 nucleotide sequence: TGTGCCAGCGGAACCATATATGGCTACACCTTC.

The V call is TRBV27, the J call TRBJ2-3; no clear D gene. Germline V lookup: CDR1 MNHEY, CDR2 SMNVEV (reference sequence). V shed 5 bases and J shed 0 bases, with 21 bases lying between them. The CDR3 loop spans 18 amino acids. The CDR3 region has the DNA TGTGCCAGCAGTCCCGGGCCGCACCTAGACTCTAGCACAGATACGCAGTATTTT. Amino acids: CASSPGPHLDSSTDTQYF.

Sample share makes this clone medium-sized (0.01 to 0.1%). The CDR3 spells CASSAVNTIYF. The CDR3 DNA reads as TGTGCCAGCAGTGCAGTAAACACCATATATTTT. The genes are TRBV6-6 and TRBJ1-3; D unclear. Germline lookup yields CDR1 MNHNY and CDR2 SVGAGI (reference sequence). The CDR3 runs 11 residues. V shed 5 bases and J shed 6 bases, with 5 bases lying between them.

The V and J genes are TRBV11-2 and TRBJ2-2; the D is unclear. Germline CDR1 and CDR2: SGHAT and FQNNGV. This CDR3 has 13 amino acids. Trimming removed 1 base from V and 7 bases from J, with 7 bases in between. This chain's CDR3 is CASSLGKDGELFF. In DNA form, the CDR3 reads TGTGCCAGCAGCTTAGGCAAGGACGGGGAGCTGTTTTTT.

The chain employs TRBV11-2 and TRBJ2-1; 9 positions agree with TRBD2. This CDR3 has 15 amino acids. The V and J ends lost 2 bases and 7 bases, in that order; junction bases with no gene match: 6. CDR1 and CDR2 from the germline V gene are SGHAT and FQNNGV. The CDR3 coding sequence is TGTGCCAGCAGCTTATGGGCGGGGGGGCCGAATGAGCAGTTCTTC. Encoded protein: CASSLWAGGPNEQFF.

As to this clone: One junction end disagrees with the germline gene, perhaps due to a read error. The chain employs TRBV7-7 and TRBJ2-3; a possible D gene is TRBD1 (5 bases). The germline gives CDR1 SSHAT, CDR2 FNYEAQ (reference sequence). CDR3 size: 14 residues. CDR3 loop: CASSQNKGTDTQYF. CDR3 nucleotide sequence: TGTGCTAGCAGTCAGAATAAGGGGACAGATACGCAGTATTTT.